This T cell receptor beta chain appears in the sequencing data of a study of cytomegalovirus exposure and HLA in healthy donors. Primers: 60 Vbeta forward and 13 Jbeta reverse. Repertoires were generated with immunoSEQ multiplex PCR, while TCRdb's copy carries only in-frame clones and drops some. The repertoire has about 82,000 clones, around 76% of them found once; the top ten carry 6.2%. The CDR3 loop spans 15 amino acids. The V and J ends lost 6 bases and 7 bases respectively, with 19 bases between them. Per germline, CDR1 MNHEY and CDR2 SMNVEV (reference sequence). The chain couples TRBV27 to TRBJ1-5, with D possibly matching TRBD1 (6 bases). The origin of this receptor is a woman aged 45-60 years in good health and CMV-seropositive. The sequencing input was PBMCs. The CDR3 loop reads CASSQYGVRGQPQHF. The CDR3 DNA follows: TGTGCCAGCAGCCAATACGGGGTCAGGGGCCAGCCCCAGCATTTT.